These 21 T cell receptor beta chains share one sample of origin, sequenced in a study of shared clonotypes between healthy human individuals. Assay: immunoSEQ multiplex PCR; the TCRdb copy retains only in-frame clones and omits some. The sample yields about 2.3 million clones, 85% to 95% seen once. Input material: naive CD4+ T cells from PBMCs. As for subset: CD45RA+ positively selected. The receptors derive from a man younger than 35 in good health. Some clones in this sample may be carry-over from other donors' samples.

This clone was detected a few times. Other DNA sequences in the sample encode the same CDR3. CDR3 coding DNA: TGTGCCAGCAGCTTGGGACAGGGGAACACCGGGGAGCTGTTTTTT. The encoded protein is CASSLGQGNTGELFF. The V gene is TRBV5-4, the J gene TRBJ2-2, with 7 bases matching TRBD1. This CDR3 has 15 residues. The germline gives CDR1 SGHNT, CDR2 YYREEE (reference sequence). V trimming: 0 bases; J trimming: 1 base; junction bases outside the gene matches: 0.

This chain links TRBV27 with TRBJ2-3; no clear D. The CDR3 is made up of 13 amino acids. Trimming took off 2 bases at V and 5 bases at J, with 8 bases between the two ends. Germline assignment: CDR1 MNHEY and CDR2 SMNVEV (reference sequence). CDR3 in DNA: TGTGCCAGCAGTTTACAAGGGCGAGATACGCAGTATTTT. This sequence encodes CASSLQGRDTQYF.

The genes are TRBV2 and TRBJ2-5; tentatively, D is TRBD1 or TRBD2 (5 bases each). Per the germline V gene, CDR1 is SNHLY and CDR2 is FYNNEI. Trimming shortened V by 4 bases and J by 5 bases, and 20 bases separated the two germline ends. The CDR3 has 16 amino acids. The CDR3 DNA reads TGTGCCAGCAGTGGAACCGGGTCCCGATGGGGGGAGACCCAGTACTTC. Protein sequence: CASSGTGSRWGETQYF.

The V call is TRBV5-1, the J call TRBJ2-2; the D call may be TRBD1 or TRBD2 (6 bases each). V was pared by 0 bases and J by 3 bases, with 12 bases between. The germline V gene encodes CDR1 SGHRS and CDR2 YFSETQ. This CDR3 is 16 amino acids long. CDR3 DNA: TGCGCCAGCAGCTTGGATCCGGGGGCGGACACCGGGGAGCTGTTTTTT. This codes for CASSLDPGADTGELFF.

V is TRBV19 and J is TRBJ1-1; 8 nucleotides match TRBD1. The germline V gene encodes CDR1 LNHDA and CDR2 SQIVND (reference sequence). This CDR3 contains 17 residues. The ends lost 5 bases at V and 4 bases at J; junction bases unmatched: 15. The CDR3 DNA sequence: TGTGCCAGTAGTCTCGGACAGGGAAGGATCCGGAGCACTGAAGCTTTCTTT. It specifies CASSLGQGRIRSTEAFF. Full variable domain (outside the CDR3, taken from reference TRBV19 and TRBJ1-1): DGGITQSPKYLFRKEGQNVTLSCEQNLNHDAMYWYRQDPGQGLRLIYYSQIVNDFQKGDIAEGYSVSREKKESFPLTVTSAQKNPTAFYLCASSLGQGRIRSTEAFFGQGTRLTVV.

The chain couples TRBV9 to TRBJ2-3, with TRBD1 matching 7 bases. The V gene's germline CDR1 is SGDLS and CDR2 YYNGEE. There are 14 residues in the CDR3. Trimming at V came to 3 bases and at J to 4 bases, leaving 5 bases not matched to a gene. The CDR3 DNA sequence: TGTGCCAGCAGCGCATACAGGGGCCCAGATACGCAGTATTTT. Translating it yields CASSAYRGPDTQYF.

The V gene is TRBV7-3, the J gene TRBJ1-2; D is undetermined. V was shortened by 5 bases and J by 4 bases, with 14 bases between the two germline ends. From germline, CDR1 is SGHTA and CDR2 FQGTGA. The CDR3 runs 14 residues. The CDR3, as DNA: TGTGCCAGCAGCCCTACGGCCCGCGGCTATGGCTACACCTTC. This encodes CASSPTARGYGYTF.

The V call is TRBV28, the J call TRBJ2-7, with D hard to call. Trimming removed 6 bases from V and 5 bases from J, with 26 bases in between. The germline CDR1 and CDR2 sequences are MDHEN and SYDVKM. The CDR3 totals 17 residues. The CDR3 coding sequence is TGTGCCAGCAGACATCGATTAGCCCTCGGGCTGGAGAACGAGCAGTACTTC. Translated: CASRHRLALGLENEQYF.

As for this clone: Other DNA sequences in this specimen translate into the identical CDR3. The chain is built from TRBV7-2 and TRBJ1-5; no firm D call. This CDR3 contains 13 residues. The V end lost 5 bases, the J end lost 2 bases, and 7 bases lay between the germline ends. CDR1 is SGHTA, CDR2 FQGNSA, per germline. CDR3 loop: CASSPTGNQPQHF. The CDR3 DNA sequence: TGTGCCAGCAGCCCCACGGGCAATCAGCCCCAGCATTTT. The full variable domain, with the rest looked up from reference TRBV7-2 and TRBJ1-5, is GAGVSQSPSNKVTEKGKDVELRCDPISGHTALYWYRQSLGQGLEFLIYFQGNSAPDKSGLPSDRFSAERTGGSVSTLTIQRTQQEDSAVYLCASSPTGNQPQHFGDGTRLSIL.

The chain has TRBV10-3 and TRBJ1-5; D remains unclear. Germline V gene sequence: CDR1 ENHRY, CDR2 SYGVKD. The CDR3 is 15 residues long. Between the trimmed V and J ends, which lost 3 bases and 4 bases, there was a span of 13 bases. The CDR3 sequence: CAISDDKTYNQPQHF. The DNA for the CDR3 is TGTGCCATCAGTGACGATAAGACATATAATCAGCCCCAGCATTTT.

This rearrangement joins TRBV5-1 to TRBJ2-7, with TRBD1 identical over 7 bases. With V trimmed by 5 bases and J by 2 bases, 10 bases remained unmatched. The CDR3 totals 15 residues. In germline, CDR1 is SGHRS, CDR2 YFSETQ. The CDR3 loop reads CASRAGTDGPYEQYF. CDR3 sequence (DNA): TGCGCCAGCAGAGCCGGGACAGATGGACCCTACGAGCAGTACTTC.

The gene calls are TRBV6-1 and TRBJ1-2, with a weak D call TRBD1 (5 bases). CDR3 length: 13 amino acids. V lost 7 bases and J 4 bases, leaving 13 bases between the germline ends. CDR1 MNHNS and CDR2 SASEGT come from the germline V gene. The CDR3 region is CASNQGGGYGYTF. CDR3 in DNA: TGTGCCAGCAATCAGGGAGGAGGCTATGGCTACACCTTC.

The chain uses TRBV7-9 and TRBJ2-3; 12 bases match TRBD2. V lost 10 bases, J lost 5 bases, and 4 bases stayed unmatched. Per germline, CDR1 SEHNR and CDR2 FQNEAQ (reference sequence). This CDR3 comprises 13 residues. The CDR3 DNA is TGTGCCACCCTACTAGCGGGAGGAGATACGCAGTATTTT. Translation: CATLLAGGDTQYF.

The V call is TRBV5-1, the J call TRBJ1-3; a possible D gene is TRBD1 (5 bases). Trimming stripped 0 bases from V and 3 bases from J, with 13 bases between. From germline, CDR1 is SGHRS and CDR2 YFSETQ. The CDR3 contains 16 residues. CDR3 in amino acids: CASSLALGQGGNTIYF. The CDR3 DNA sequence: TGCGCCAGCAGCTTGGCCCTAGGGCAGGGTGGAAACACCATATATTTT.

The chain couples TRBV18 to TRBJ1-5; TRBD1 matches at 10 bases. Germline V gene lookup returns CDR1 KGHSH and CDR2 LQKENI. The CDR3 is 15 residues long. V was clipped by 5 bases and J by 5 bases; unmatched bases: 6. The CDR3 region is CASSSRDRGYQPQHF. CDR3 in DNA: TGTGCCAGCTCATCCCGGGACAGGGGATATCAGCCCCAGCATTTT.

This chain links TRBV28 with TRBJ1-3; D is undetermined. The length of the CDR3 is 17 residues. V shed 7 bases and J shed 4 bases, with 23 bases lying between them. CDR1 MDHEN and CDR2 SYDVKM come from the germline V gene. The CDR3 here is CASTRYWAGLAGNTIYF. The CDR3 nucleotides read TGTGCCAGCACCCGCTACTGGGCTGGCCTCGCGGGAAACACCATATATTTT. Variable domain in full (rest from reference TRBV28 and TRBJ1-3): DVKVTQSSRYLVKRTGEKVFLECVQDMDHENMFWYRQDPGLGLRLIYFSYDVKMKEKGDIPEGYSVSREKKERFSLILESASTNQTSMYLCASTRYWAGLAGNTIYFGEGSWLTVV.

The chain recombines TRBV7-2 with TRBJ1-6; D perhaps matches TRBD1 (5 bases). Trimming removed 5 bases at V and 10 bases at J, with 12 bases between. Germline V lookup: CDR1 SGHTA, CDR2 FQGNSA. The CDR3 has 13 amino acids. CDR3 in DNA: TGTGCCAGCAGCCGGGGGAGGGGCTCACCCCTCCACTTT. This codes for CASSRGRGSPLHF.

The V and J genes are TRBV13 and TRBJ2-5; D is perhaps TRBD1 (6 bases). The CDR3 length is 17 residues. Germline CDR1 reads PRHDT; CDR2 reads FYEKMQ (reference sequence). Trimming pared 0 bases from V and 1 base from J, leaving 15 bases between. CDR3 protein: CASSLGPTAQGQETQYF. The CDR3 DNA reads TGTGCCAGCAGCTTAGGCCCCACCGCACAGGGCCAAGAGACCCAGTACTTC. Together with reference TRBV13 and TRBJ2-5, the CDR3 gives the full variable domain: AAGVIQSPRHLIKEKRETATLKCYPIPRHDTVYWYQQGPGQDPQFLISFYEKMQSDKGSIPDRFSAQQFSDYHSELNMSSLELGDSALYFCASSLGPTAQGQETQYFGPGTRLLVL.

This chain uses TRBV28 with TRBJ2-6; D may be TRBD2 (6 bases). V was cut by 7 bases and J by 0 bases, with 10 bases left in between. This CDR3 has 15 residues. The germline CDR1 and CDR2 sequences are MDHEN and SYDVKM. In nucleotides, the CDR3 is TGTGCCAGCACGGGGGACCACTCTGGGGCCAACGTCCTGACTTTC. As protein: CASTGDHSGANVLTF. The whole variable domain, filled in from reference TRBV28 and TRBJ2-6, reads DVKVTQSSRYLVKRTGEKVFLECVQDMDHENMFWYRQDPGLGLRLIYFSYDVKMKEKGDIPEGYSVSREKKERFSLILESASTNQTSMYLCASTGDHSGANVLTFGAGSRLTVL.

The chain carries TRBV28 and TRBJ2-7, with 8 bases fitting TRBD1. CDR1 is MDHEN, CDR2 SYDVKM, per germline. The CDR3 contains 15 residues. V gave up 8 bases and J gave up 3 bases; unmatched junction bases: 12. The CDR3 bases are TGTGCCAGCTTGGGACAGGAAGGGCTAAGCTACGAGCAGTACTTC. Translation: CASLGQEGLSYEQYF. Full variable domain (remainder filled in from reference TRBV28 and TRBJ2-7): DVKVTQSSRYLVKRTGEKVFLECVQDMDHENMFWYRQDPGLGLRLIYFSYDVKMKEKGDIPEGYSVSREKKERFSLILESASTNQTSMYLCASLGQEGLSYEQYFGPGTRLTVT.

The chain links TRBV6-6 to TRBJ1-1, with no clear D. The CDR3 spans 11 residues. V was pared by 10 bases and J by 1 base, with 7 bases between. Per germline, CDR1 MNHNY and CDR2 SVGAGI (reference sequence). CDR3 protein: CATLGNTEAFF. DNA for the CDR3: TGTGCCACCTTGGGGAACACTGAAGCTTTCTTT.